One sample yielded the 18 T cell receptor beta chains listed below, sequenced in a study of blood T cell repertoires in COVID-19. Assay: immunoSEQ multiplex PCR; the TCRdb copy retains only in-frame clones and omits some. The repertoire includes about 250,000 clones, roughly 80% of them detected once, and 8.9% sits in the top ten. Source material: peripheral blood. All receptors derive from a man older than 75 with acute or convalescent COVID-19.

J is TRBJ1-3 and V is TRBV2, with D unresolved. CDR1 is SNHLY and CDR2 is FYNNEI in the germline V gene. Trimming removed 0 bases from V and 0 bases from J, with 12 bases in between. The CDR3 sequence is 17 residues long. The DNA for the CDR3 is TGTGCCAGCAGTGAAGCACTTTTTTATAACTCTGGAAACACCATATATTTT. This codes for CASSEALFYNSGNTIYF. The full variable domain, its missing parts supplied by reference TRBV2 and TRBJ1-3, is EPEVTQTPSHQVTQMGQEVILRCVPISNHLYFYWYRQILGQKVEFLVSFYNNEISEKSEIFDDQFSVERPDGSNFTLKIRSTKLEDSAMYFCASSEALFYNSGNTIYFGEGSWLTVV.

The V call is TRBV15, the J call TRBJ1-4, with TRBD1 identical over 8 bases. Trimming took 1 base from V and 6 from J; bases not matched to a gene: 4. The CDR3 totals 15 residues. CDR1 and CDR2 from the germline V gene are LNHNV and YYDKDF (reference sequence). The CDR3 DNA reads TGTGCCACCAGCAGAGGGCAGACAGGGGATGAAAAACTGTTTTTT. It translates to CATSRGQTGDEKLFF.

The V and J genes are TRBV19 and TRBJ1-1, with 11 positions matching TRBD1. This CDR3 region has 18 residues. V lost 5 bases to trimming and J lost 6 bases; unmatched junction nucleotides: 17. Per germline, CDR1 LNHDA and CDR2 SQIVND (reference sequence). The CDR3 here is CASSFLLPGQGVVAEAFF. The CDR3 nucleotides read TGTGCCAGTAGTTTTCTCTTACCGGGACAGGGGGTAGTAGCTGAAGCTTTCTTT.

The chain recombines TRBV7-2 with TRBJ1-5; the D gene is possibly TRBD1 (6 bases). Trimming removed 2 bases from V and 0 bases from J, with 11 bases in between. Per germline, CDR1 SGHTA and CDR2 FQGNSA. CDR3 length equals 16 residues. The CDR3 DNA reads TGTGCCAGCAGCTTAACCGGACAGAATAGCAATCAGCCCCAGCATTTT. It yields the protein CASSLTGQNSNQPQHF.

The genes are TRBV5-1 and TRBJ1-4; D gene uncertain. Looked up from germline, CDR1 is SGHRS and CDR2 is YFSETQ. Trimming left V 0 bases short and J 0 bases short, with 6 bases between. CDR3 length equals 15 residues. The CDR3 sequence is CASSLAGTTNEKLFF. The CDR3 DNA reads as TGCGCCAGCAGCTTGGCCGGGACAACTAATGAAAAACTGTTTTTT.

The chain recombines TRBV9 with TRBJ2-1, with D uncertain. The V and J ends lost 0 bases and 3 bases respectively, with 4 bases between them. Germline-derived CDR1 and CDR2 are SGDLS and YYNGEE. This CDR3 has 13 amino acids. CDR3 DNA: TGTGCCAGCAGCGTAGACAGCTACAATGAGCAGTTCTTC. It codes for CASSVDSYNEQFF. Filled out from reference TRBV9 and TRBJ2-1, the complete variable domain reads DSGVTQTPKHLITATGQRVTLRCSPRSGDLSVYWYQQSLDQGLQFLIQYYNGEERAKGNILERFSAQQFPDLHSELNLSSLELGDSALYFCASSVDSYNEQFFGPGTRLTVL.

The V and J genes are TRBV11-3 and TRBJ2-1, with D unresolved. Germline V gene sequence: CDR1 SGHNT, CDR2 YENEEA. Trimming took off 5 bases at V and 4 bases at J, with 6 bases between the two ends. This CDR3 is 12 amino acids long. In DNA form, the CDR3 reads TGTGCCAGCAGCGGGCAGTACAATGAGCAGTTCTTC. Its protein product is CASSGQYNEQFF.

Worth noting for this clone: The DNA is omitted, as the CDR3 cannot be located on it reliably, and the CDR3 follows TCRdb's listing. This chain uses TRBV6-6 with TRBJ2-7; the table's D gene call, TRBD2, was not cross checked with the DNA. Ends included, the CDR3 has 12 residues. Germline lookup yields CDR1 MNHNY and CDR2 SVGAGI (reference sequence). The chain's CDR3 is CASSSSAYEQYF.

V gene TRBV24-1 combines with J gene TRBJ2-1; a possible D gene is TRBD1 (6 bases). The length of the CDR3 is 11 residues. V lost 8 bases, J lost 9 bases, and 10 bases lay in between. Germline lookup yields CDR1 KGHDR and CDR2 SFDVKD. The CDR3 region is CATTRGFEQFF. The DNA for the CDR3 is TGTGCCACCACCAGGGGTTTTGAGCAGTTCTTC.

The rearrangement uses TRBV18 and TRBJ2-2, with D uncertain. This CDR3 is 14 amino acids long. The germline gives CDR1 KGHSH, CDR2 LQKENI. Deletions cut 3 bases from V and 0 bases from J, with 5 bases between. CDR3 sequence reads: CASSPQSNTGELFF. Written as DNA, the CDR3 is TGTGCCAGCTCACCTCAATCGAACACCGGGGAGCTGTTTTTT.

The genes are TRBV28 and TRBJ2-2; D perhaps matches TRBD1 (5 bases). Germline lookup yields CDR1 MDHEN and CDR2 SYDVKM. With 2 bases removed from V and 4 bases from J, the gap between germline ends came to 14 bases. This CDR3 contains 16 residues. CDR3: CASSLGDRIVTGELFF. CDR3 in DNA: TGTGCCAGCAGTTTAGGTGACAGAATCGTCACCGGGGAGCTGTTTTTT.

This rearrangement joins TRBV11-2 to TRBJ2-3; D is undetermined. The CDR3 contains 14 residues. The germline V gene has CDR1 SGHAT and CDR2 FQNNGV. The germline V and J ends were trimmed by 3 bases and 2 bases, with 9 bases remaining between them. CDR3 region: CASSFEVHTDTQYF. DNA for the CDR3: TGTGCCAGCAGCTTTGAGGTACACACAGATACGCAGTATTTT. Combining the CDR3 with reference TRBV11-2 and TRBJ2-3 gives the whole variable domain EAGVAQSPRYKIIEKRQSVAFWCNPISGHATLYWYQQILGQGPKLLIQFQNNGVVDDSQLPKDRFSAERLKGVDSTLKIQPAKLEDSAVYLCASSFEVHTDTQYFGPGTRLTVL.

The chain employs TRBV5-1 and TRBJ1-1; D unclear. CDR3 length: 13 amino acids. In germline, CDR1 is SGHRS, CDR2 YFSETQ. Between the trimmed V and J ends, which lost 1 base and 8 bases, there was a span of 12 bases. Written as DNA, the CDR3 is TGCGCCAGCAGCTTGACGGGAAGGCGAGAAGCTTTCTTT. Protein product: CASSLTGRREAFF.

A note on this clone: The junction shows a germline mismatch at one end, possibly a read error. The J gene is TRBJ2-7, the V gene TRBV7-9; 7 bases fit TRBD1. The germline V gene has CDR1 SEHNR and CDR2 FQNEAQ (reference sequence). The CDR3 loop spans 13 amino acids. CDR3 in amino acids: CASSLAGQQGVNF. In DNA form, the CDR3 reads TGTGCCAGCAGCTTAGCGGGTCAGCAGGGGGTAAACTTC.

This chain connects TRBV6-5 to TRBJ1-2; tentatively, D is TRBD1 (5 bases). The CDR3 spans 13 residues. Germline V gene lookup returns CDR1 MNHEY and CDR2 SVGAGI. V lost 8 bases and J lost 2, with 12 bases in between. The chain's CDR3 is CASLRPGNYGYTF. CDR3 sequence (DNA): TGTGCCAGCCTTCGACCAGGGAACTATGGCTACACCTTC.

The rearrangement uses TRBV30 and TRBJ1-5; 7 bases agree with TRBD1. The CDR3 has 14 amino acids. CDR1 GTSNPN and CDR2 SVGIG come from the germline V gene (reference sequence). V lost 2 bases, J lost 2 bases, and 3 bases stayed unmatched. This CDR3 is CAWSLGTGNQPQHF. In DNA, the CDR3 is TGTGCCTGGAGTTTAGGGACAGGCAATCAGCCCCAGCATTTT.

The chain recombines TRBV19 with TRBJ2-2; tentative D call: TRBD2 (7 bases). With 7 bases removed from V and 1 base from J, the gap between germline ends came to 13 bases. CDR3 length: 15 amino acids. CDR1 and CDR2 (germline): LNHDA, SQIVND (reference sequence). CDR3 nucleotides: TGTGCCAGTAAGGGGGGGCAGTTGAACACCGGGGAGCTGTTTTTT. This sequence encodes CASKGGQLNTGELFF.

This chain links TRBV28 with TRBJ2-7; unclear D gene. V shed 7 bases and J shed 0 bases, with 13 bases lying between them. This CDR3 spans 14 amino acids. Germline-derived CDR1 and CDR2 are MDHEN and SYDVKM. For the CDR3, the DNA is TGTGCCAGCATAGAGAACGGCGGCTCCTACGAGCAGTACTTC. Protein: CASIENGGSYEQYF.